The 6 T cell receptor beta chains in this list originate from one sample, sequenced in a study of cytomegalovirus exposure and HLA in healthy donors (dated by TCRdb to about 2017). The library was obtained by the immunoSEQ multiplex PCR assay. A mixture of 60 forward primers for TCR Vbeta segments and 13 reverse primers for TCR Jbeta segments was used in the multiplex PCR. The clones in this table, taken by TCRdb from immuneACCESS, are in-frame only. Not every clone is retained; where verified, under half of the shortfall comes from an unresolved V gene, and the cause of the rest is unknown. The sample includes some 67,000 clones, with 80% to 90% observed a single time. The ten top clones hold 9.5% to 13% of the sample. Sample: PBMCs. These TCRs come from a woman aged 25 to 45 in good health and CMV-seropositive.

The chain employs TRBV28 and TRBJ2-3, with D tentatively TRBD2 (6 bases). Trimming shortened V by 1 base and J by 3 bases, and 14 bases separated the two germline ends. Per germline, CDR1 MDHEN and CDR2 SYDVKM. This CDR3 is 16 amino acids long. The CDR3 is CASSLLGGGGTDTQYF. Here the CDR3 DNA reads TGTGCCAGCAGTTTATTGGGGGGTGGCGGGACAGATACGCAGTATTTT.

V gene TRBV2 combines with J gene TRBJ2-7, with a tentative D call TRBD1 (6 bases). Germline V gene data show CDR1 as SNHLY and CDR2 as FYNNEI. The CDR3 is made up of 13 amino acids. V lost 4 bases and J 5 bases, leaving 12 bases between the germline ends. The CDR3 spells CASSARQVNEQYF. Here the CDR3 DNA reads TGTGCCAGCAGTGCGAGACAGGTAAACGAGCAGTACTTC. The full variable domain, rest sourced from reference TRBV2 and TRBJ2-7, is EPEVTQTPSHQVTQMGQEVILRCVPISNHLYFYWYRQILGQKVEFLVSFYNNEISEKSEIFDDQFSVERPDGSNFTLKIRSTKLEDSAMYFCASSARQVNEQYFGPGTRLTVT.

DNA of the CDR3: TGTGCCAGCAGTTTATCCCAACTAGCGCTCGAGCAGTACTTC. It encodes CASSLSQLALEQYF. V usage is TRBV27 and J usage is TRBJ2-5; 7 nucleotides match TRBD2. The better agreement between TRBJ2-7 and the DNA end casts doubt on the J call. Germline V gives CDR1 MNHEY, CDR2 SMNVEV (reference sequence). The CDR3 runs 14 residues.

This chain connects TRBV19 to TRBJ2-2; TRBD2 matches 9 bases. Germline values: CDR1 LNHDA, CDR2 SQIVND (reference sequence). The CDR3 is 16 residues long. V shed 0 bases, J shed 10 bases, and the junction held 9 bases outside the gene matches. CDR3 loop: CASSIDWASGTSELFF. The CDR3, as DNA: TGTGCCAGTAGTATAGATTGGGCTAGCGGGACCTCGGAGCTGTTTTTT. Using reference TRBV19 and TRBJ2-2 for the parts outside the CDR3, the full variable domain is DGGITQSPKYLFRKEGQNVTLSCEQNLNHDAMYWYRQDPGQGLRLIYYSQIVNDFQKGDIAEGYSVSREKKESFPLTVTSAQKNPTAFYLCASSIDWASGTSELFFGEGSRLTVL.

Only one count was recorded for this clone. The J gene is TRBJ1-1, the V gene TRBV4-1; 8 bases map to TRBD1. CDR3 length: 14 amino acids. The J segment lost 3 bases and the V segment lost 4 bases, leaving 4 bases of the junction unmatched. Germline V lookup: CDR1 MGHRA, CDR2 YSYEKL. CDR3 amino acids: CASSRGQGDTEAFF. CDR3 DNA: TGCGCCAGCAGCCGCGGACAGGGAGACACTGAAGCTTTCTTT.

V and J are TRBV27 and TRBJ2-3; 7 nucleotides align to TRBD2. CDR3 length equals 15 residues. The ends lost 7 bases at V and 0 bases at J; junction bases unmatched: 7. The V gene's germline CDR1 is MNHEY and CDR2 SMNVEV (reference sequence). The DNA of the CDR3 is TGTGCCAGCAATACTCTAGCGGCTAGCACAGATACGCAGTATTTT. This sequence encodes CASNTLAASTDTQYF.